The 2 T cell receptor beta chains below all came from one sample that was sequenced in a study of blood T cell repertoires in COVID-19. TCRdb's table, derived via immunoSEQ multiplex PCR, lists solely in-frame clones and lacks some. The table records 30,000 to 40,000 clones, 81% of them present only once. Sequences were obtained from peripheral blood. The receptor source for this set is a man in his 70s with COVID-19, enrolled during active disease.

The chain has TRBV9 and TRBJ1-3; TRBD1 matches 9 bases. Germline values: CDR1 SGDLS, CDR2 YYNGEE. With 0 bases clipped from V and 2 bases from J, the junction kept 6 bases outside the gene matches. The CDR3 sequence is 17 residues long. The CDR3 protein is CASSVALTGGPGNTIYF. The CDR3 region has the DNA TGTGCCAGCAGCGTAGCTTTGACAGGGGGTCCTGGAAACACCATATATTTT.

The rearrangement joins TRBV4-2 to TRBJ1-1; the D gene is possibly TRBD1 (6 bases). The CDR3 spans 14 residues. The germline CDR1 and CDR2 sequences are LGHNA and YNFKEQ. The V end lost 4 bases, the J end lost 3 bases, and 12 bases lay between the germline ends. In DNA form, the CDR3 reads TGTGCCAGCAGCCCACTTCGACAGGACACTGAAGCTTTCTTT. Its translation: CASSPLRQDTEAFF.